Given below is one T cell receptor beta chain in context. This could be a read error, since a much larger clone is one nucleotide away. RNA transcripts were the template for amplifying TCR beta CDR3 regions. The primer set for the first-round RT-PCR of the TCR CDR3 was HTBI. MiXCR was run by TCRdb on the multiplex PCR reads, yielding one entry per CDR3 protein. Of around 340,000 distinct CDR3 sequences in the sample, roughly 17% are singletons; the top ten hold 34%. The source of the sample is a study of T cells in Graves' hyperthyroidism and ophthalmopathy. The specimen was blood. The receptor was derived from a woman aged 25 to 39 with Graves' hyperthyroidism that later progressed to Graves' ophthalmopathy.

The CDR3 DNA is TGTGCCAGCAGTTACGGGACAGCCTACGAGCAGTACTTC. It specifies CASSYGTAYEQYF. The chain carries TRBV27 and TRBJ2-7, with 7 bases aligning to TRBD1. Germline V gene lookup returns CDR1 MNHEY and CDR2 SMNVEV (reference sequence). The CDR3 runs 13 residues. Trimming took 4 bases from V and 2 from J; bases not matched to a gene: 2.